Sequencing of this TCR beta chain was carried out in a study of human T cells and chemical hapten exposure. Study in general: In the sensitization step, 2% DPC was placed on approximately 2 cm by approximately 2 cm of upper inner arm skin.

Germline CDR1 SGHTA, CDR2 FQGNSA. The CDR3 consists of 13 residues. The V segment lost 7 bases and the J segment 4 bases; nucleotides outside the gene matches: 6. Each CDR3 protein is one row after TCRdb ran MiXCR on the RACE reads. The data contain about 120,000 distinct CDR3 sequences, roughly 13% of them singletons. Documented time point: patch test 1, 2 weeks after DPC sensitization. Documented treatment: therapeutic diphenylcyclopropenone sensitization with weekly scalp DPC. Broader study findings: Counts of TCRs above 1 in 1000 frequency stayed unchanged with DPC sensitization.

As for this clonotype: Its antigen remains unidentified.

The sample in question was whole blood, obtained in connection with sensitization to the hapten diphenylcyclopropenone (DPC). The chain has TRBV7-2 and TRBJ1-2, with TRBD1 matching 7 bases. The receptor's source is a man between 18 and 29 years old with alopecia areata. Some clones in this sample may be carry-over from other donors' samples. CDR3 sequence reads: CASTIGTAYGYTF. CDR3 nucleotides: TGTGCCAGCACCATAGGGACAGCCTATGGCTACACCTTC.